This T cell receptor (beta chain) was recovered during a study of blood T cell repertoires in COVID-19. TCRdb's copy holds only in-frame clones and misses some; the assay was immunoSEQ multiplex PCR. The sample includes about 200,000 clones, around four fifths of them seen just once. Patients of the Seattle cohort, enrolled during active infection, were followed longitudinally. This TCR was recovered from a woman older than 75 with COVID-19, enrolled during active disease. The sample comprised peripheral blood.

The CDR3 DNA sequence: TGTGCCAGCAGTCCTAGCGGCGTCTTTGAGCAGTTCTTC. It codes for CASSPSGVFEQFF. The chain recombines TRBV9 with TRBJ2-1, with TRBD2 matching over 7 bases. The CDR3 length is 13 residues. J lost 9 bases, V lost 5 bases, and 8 bases had no gene match. CDR1 is SGDLS, CDR2 YYNGEE, per germline.